The 30 T cell receptor beta chains below come from one sample, sequenced in a study of blood T cell repertoires in COVID-19. Only in-frame clones appear in the TCRdb table, and some are missing; sequencing was by immunoSEQ multiplex PCR. The sample records a few hundred thousand clones, around 84% being singletons. The sample was PBMCs or T cells enriched from blood (not recorded which). The receptor set was obtained from a man aged 40-49 years who had recovered from COVID-19.

The chain has TRBV7-9 and TRBJ2-7; 7 bases fit TRBD2. This CDR3 region has 14 residues. The germline CDR1 and CDR2 sequences are SEHNR and FQNEAQ (reference sequence). Trimming at V came to 1 base and at J to 4 bases, leaving 4 bases not matched to a gene. The chain's CDR3 is CASSLGGSLYEQYF. CDR3 nucleotide sequence: TGTGCCAGCAGCTTAGGCGGGAGTCTATACGAGCAGTACTTC.

This chain uses TRBV28 with TRBJ2-7; 8 positions match TRBD2. V lost 5 bases and J lost 7; bases outside the gene matches: 7. The CDR3 runs 13 residues. CDR1 MDHEN and CDR2 SYDVKM come from the germline V gene. The CDR3 is CASSPGGLWEQYF. The CDR3 DNA reads TGTGCCAGCAGTCCGGGGGGGCTATGGGAGCAGTACTTC.

This clone was found once. The chain carries TRBV11-2 and TRBJ2-3, with a possible D match to TRBD2 (5 bases). The V end lost 2 bases, the J end lost 4 bases, and 10 bases lay between the germline ends. The CDR3 sequence is 14 residues long. Germline V lookup: CDR1 SGHAT, CDR2 FQNNGV. The CDR3 loop is CASSLQTGSDTQYF. The CDR3 nucleotides read TGTGCCAGCAGCTTACAGACGGGGTCAGATACGCAGTATTTT.

This clone appeared a single time. The chain has TRBV19 and TRBJ1-2, with 7 bases matching TRBD1. CDR1 is LNHDA and CDR2 is SQIVND in the germline V gene (reference sequence). This CDR3 has 17 residues. Trimming removed 0 bases from V and 3 bases from J; junction bases left unmatched: 10. The CDR3 here is CASSIDLQGGFDYGYTF. CDR3 nucleotides: TGTGCCAGTAGTATAGATTTACAAGGGGGCTTTGACTATGGCTACACCTTC. The whole variable domain, filled in from reference TRBV19 and TRBJ1-2, reads DGGITQSPKYLFRKEGQNVTLSCEQNLNHDAMYWYRQDPGQGLRLIYYSQIVNDFQKGDIAEGYSVSREKKESFPLTVTSAQKNPTAFYLCASSIDLQGGFDYGYTFGSGTRLTVV.

The rearrangement uses TRBV7-8 and TRBJ1-2; tentatively, D is TRBD1 (6 bases). The ends were cut back, 2 bases at V and 6 bases at J, with 10 bases in the middle. The germline CDR1 and CDR2 sequences are SGHVS and FQNEAQ. CDR3 length equals 13 residues. The CDR3, as DNA: TGTGCCAGCAGCTTATCACAGGGTAATGGCTACACCTTC. It encodes CASSLSQGNGYTF.

V usage is TRBV25-1 and J usage is TRBJ1-2; D ambiguous. This CDR3 is built from 14 residues. Germline CDR1 is MGHDK and CDR2 is SYGVNS. V was pared by 1 base and J by 8 bases, with 14 bases between. DNA of the CDR3: TGTGCCAGCAGTGAATTAGGAACAGTCTACGGCTACACCTTC. Encoded protein: CASSELGTVYGYTF.

This chain connects TRBV27 to TRBJ2-3; no firm D call. Trimming removed 0 bases at V and 6 bases at J, with 4 bases between. From germline, CDR1 is MNHEY and CDR2 SMNVEV (reference sequence). This CDR3 has 12 amino acids. CDR3 bases: TGTGCCAGCAGTTTATCGGGCGATACGCAGTATTTT. It encodes CASSLSGDTQYF.

The rearrangement joins TRBV5-4 to TRBJ1-4, with D uncertain. The CDR3 runs 15 residues. Germline lookup yields CDR1 SGHNT and CDR2 YYREEE (reference sequence). The V end was cut by 0 bases, the J end by 3 bases, with 9 bases between. CDR3 sequence reads: CASSLGPAANEKLFF. CDR3 DNA sequence: TGTGCCAGCAGCTTGGGACCGGCGGCTAATGAAAAACTGTTTTTT. Full variable domain (remainder filled in from reference TRBV5-4 and TRBJ1-4): ETGVTQSPTHLIKTRGQQVTLRCSSQSGHNTVSWYQQALGQGPQFIFQYYREEENGRGNFPPRFSGLQFPNYSSELNVNALELDDSALYLCASSLGPAANEKLFFGSGTQLSVL.

This chain uses TRBV30 with TRBJ1-5; D not certain. This CDR3 is built from 14 residues. Germline V gives CDR1 GTSNPN, CDR2 SVGIG (reference sequence). The V end was cut by 6 bases, the J end by 4 bases, with 16 bases between. For the CDR3, the DNA is TGTGCCTGTTCGGTAGCCGCCTCGAATCAGCCCCAGCATTTT. Translation gives CACSVAASNQPQHF.

V usage is TRBV24-1 and J usage is TRBJ1-1; TRBD1 aligns across 7 bases. Germline CDR1 and CDR2: KGHDR and SFDVKD. The CDR3 length is 17 residues. V lost 4 bases, J lost 1 base, and 11 bases stayed unmatched. This CDR3 reads CATSESAAPGGNTEAFF. CDR3 bases: TGTGCCACCAGTGAGTCGGCAGCACCAGGGGGGAACACTGAAGCTTTCTTT.

The rearrangement links TRBV10-3 to TRBJ2-7; the match to TRBD1 covers 11 bases. J lost 3 bases, V lost 3 bases, and 4 bases had no gene match. Per germline, CDR1 ENHRY and CDR2 SYGVKD. The CDR3 is made up of 15 amino acids. The CDR3 bases are TGTGCCATCAGTGATGGGACAGGGGGGGACTACGAGCAGTACTTC. Amino acid sequence: CAISDGTGGDYEQYF.

The rearrangement uses TRBV7-9 and TRBJ2-7; 8 bases align to TRBD1. The CDR3 runs to 14 residues. The germline gives CDR1 SEHNR, CDR2 FQNEAQ (reference sequence). V shed 8 bases, J shed 5 bases, and the junction held 11 bases outside the gene matches. CDR3: CASSAAGGINEQYF. As DNA, the CDR3 is TGTGCCAGCTCCGCCGCAGGGGGCATCAACGAGCAGTACTTC.

This chain joins TRBV27 and TRBJ2-7, with 9 bases lining up with TRBD2. After removal of 3 bases from V and 5 bases from J, the junction contained 11 bases not matched to a gene. Germline assignment: CDR1 MNHEY and CDR2 SMNVEV (reference sequence). This CDR3 has 16 residues. CDR3 amino acids: CASSLEPRGRVDEQYF. The CDR3, as DNA: TGTGCCAGCAGTTTGGAACCCCGCGGGAGGGTTGACGAGCAGTACTTC.

The V gene is TRBV9, the J gene TRBJ2-7; possibly TRBD1 for D (5 bases). CDR3 length: 14 residues. The V end was cut by 4 bases, the J end by 0 bases, with 11 bases between. Germline V CDR1 and CDR2: SGDLS, YYNGEE. The DNA for the CDR3 is TGTGCCAGCAGCACAGGCAGTCACTCCTACGAGCAGTACTTC. It codes for CASSTGSHSYEQYF. Full variable domain (rest looked up from reference TRBV9 and TRBJ2-7): DSGVTQTPKHLITATGQRVTLRCSPRSGDLSVYWYQQSLDQGLQFLIQYYNGEERAKGNILERFSAQQFPDLHSELNLSSLELGDSALYFCASSTGSHSYEQYFGPGTRLTVT.

The genes are TRBV19 and TRBJ2-5, with 9 bases identical to TRBD2. CDR3 length equals 14 residues. CDR1 and CDR2 (germline): LNHDA, SQIVND (reference sequence). With 4 bases clipped from V and 5 bases from J, the junction kept 5 bases outside the gene matches. The DNA of the CDR3 is TGTGCCAGTAGTACCGGGACTAGCATTGAGACCCAGTACTTC. It yields the protein CASSTGTSIETQYF.

The chain links TRBV7-8 to TRBJ1-3; 8 bases line up with TRBD1. V was clipped by 5 bases and J by 2 bases; unmatched bases: 17. Looked up from germline, CDR1 is SGHVS and CDR2 is FQNEAQ. CDR3 length: 19 amino acids. The CDR3 DNA reads as TGTGCCAGCAGCCCCTTTATATCTCGTCAGGGGGCCCCTGGAAACACCATATATTTT. Translation: CASSPFISRQGAPGNTIYF.

The chain carries TRBV5-1 and TRBJ2-1, with TRBD2 identical over 7 bases. J was trimmed by 0 bases and V by 2 bases; bases with no gene match: 2. The length of the CDR3 is 15 residues. CDR1 SGHRS and CDR2 YFSETQ come from the germline V gene. CDR3 region: CASSFGGSSYNEQFF. The CDR3 region has the DNA TGCGCCAGCAGCTTCGGCGGGAGCTCCTACAATGAGCAGTTCTTC.

This clone was observed once. The chain couples TRBV5-4 to TRBJ2-5; 10 positions match TRBD2. Germline-derived CDR1 and CDR2 are SGHNT and YYREEE (reference sequence). The CDR3 loop spans 15 amino acids. The V gene end was trimmed by 2 bases and the J gene end by 4 bases; junction bases not matched to a gene: 5. The CDR3 nucleotides read TGTGCCAGCAGCTTAGCGGGGGGGCCGATAGAGACCCAGTACTTC. As protein: CASSLAGGPIETQYF.

CDR3: CASSGSGGMNTEAFF. The DNA for the CDR3 is TGTGCCAGCAGCGGATCCGGAGGGATGAACACTGAAGCTTTCTTT. The J gene is TRBJ1-1, the V gene TRBV7-9; D call uncertain. This CDR3 has 15 residues. CDR1 and CDR2 from the germline V gene are SEHNR and FQNEAQ (reference sequence). V dropped 5 bases and J dropped 0 bases, with 13 bases sitting between them.

V and J are TRBV3-1 (or the pseudogene TRBV3-2) and TRBJ1-3; D is undetermined. V gave up 3 bases and J gave up 3 bases, with 3 bases separating them. CDR1 is LGHDT and CDR2 is YNNKEL in the germline V gene (reference sequence). The CDR3 runs 12 residues. CDR3 DNA sequence: TGTGCCAGCAGCCATTATGGAAACACCATATATTTT. This encodes CASSHYGNTIYF.

The chain uses TRBV4-1 and TRBJ2-3, with TRBD1 identical over 7 bases. The CDR3 length is 16 residues. With 3 bases clipped from V and 1 base from J, the junction kept 7 bases outside the gene matches. The V gene's germline CDR1 is MGHRA and CDR2 YSYEKL. CDR3 in DNA: TGCGCCAGCAGCCAGCCTAGGGGGCACCGCACAGATACGCAGTATTTT. It encodes CASSQPRGHRTDTQYF.

This chain uses TRBV10-3 with TRBJ2-7; 9 bases fit TRBD1. Per the germline V gene, CDR1 is ENHRY and CDR2 is SYGVKD. V shed 5 bases and J 1 base; nucleotides not matched to a gene: 6. The CDR3 length is 15 residues. The CDR3 protein is CAISIWDRVSYEQYF. The CDR3 nucleotides are TGTGCCATCAGTATTTGGGACAGGGTGTCCTACGAGCAGTACTTC.

V is TRBV30 and J is TRBJ2-5; 9 bases agree with TRBD2. The V gene end was trimmed by 2 bases and the J gene end by 4 bases; junction bases not matched to a gene: 2. Germline CDR1 and CDR2: GTSNPN and SVGIG (reference sequence). This CDR3 has 13 residues. CDR3 protein: CAWSLLAGETQYF. CDR3 coding DNA: TGTGCCTGGAGTTTACTAGCGGGAGAGACCCAGTACTTC.

The chain combines TRBV7-3 with TRBJ2-2; 7 bases are shared with TRBD1. CDR1 is SGHTA, CDR2 FQGTGA, per germline. V trimming: 5 bases; J trimming: 2 bases; junction bases outside the gene matches: 11. The CDR3 runs 17 residues. Written as DNA, the CDR3 is TGTGCCAGCAGCCCCCATTCCGGGACAGATAACACCGGGGAGCTGTTTTTT. It codes for CASSPHSGTDNTGELFF.

This chain links TRBV5-1 with TRBJ2-2, with TRBD1 identical over 9 bases. The CDR3 covers 16 residues. J lost 2 bases, V lost 6 bases, and 8 bases had no gene match. CDR1 and CDR2 from the germline V gene are SGHRS and YFSETQ. The CDR3 bases are TGCGCCAGCACCCGGAGGACAGGGGCCAACACCGGGGAGCTGTTTTTT. Amino acids: CASTRRTGANTGELFF. Variable domain in full (rest from reference TRBV5-1 and TRBJ2-2): KAGVTQTPRYLIKTRGQQVTLSCSPISGHRSVSWYQQTPGQGLQFLFEYFSETQRNKGNFPGRFSGRQFSNSRSEMNVSTLELGDSALYLCASTRRTGANTGELFFGEGSRLTVL.

The rearrangement joins TRBV18 to TRBJ2-5; 9 bases align to TRBD2. Trimming at V came to 5 bases and at J to 5 bases, leaving 12 bases not matched to a gene. The germline gives CDR1 KGHSH, CDR2 LQKENI. The CDR3 runs 16 residues. The CDR3 DNA reads as TGTGCCAGCTCAAAACTAGCGGGCTCGAACACCGAGACCCAGTACTTC. Translation gives CASSKLAGSNTETQYF.

The gene calls are TRBV5-4 and TRBJ2-7, with D possibly TRBD1 on 5 matching bases. The V gene's germline CDR1 is SGHNT and CDR2 YYREEE (reference sequence). The CDR3 is 14 residues long. Deletions cut 0 bases from V and 0 bases from J, with 7 bases between. In nucleotides, the CDR3 is TGTGCCAGCAGCTTGGTTCAGGGCTCCTACGAGCAGTACTTC. Protein: CASSLVQGSYEQYF. Using reference TRBV5-4 and TRBJ2-7 for the parts outside the CDR3, the full variable domain is ETGVTQSPTHLIKTRGQQVTLRCSSQSGHNTVSWYQQALGQGPQFIFQYYREEENGRGNFPPRFSGLQFPNYSSELNVNALELDDSALYLCASSLVQGSYEQYFGPGTRLTVT.

The chain links TRBV5-4 to TRBJ2-5; the match to TRBD2 covers 10 bases. The CDR3 length is 13 residues. V trimming: 7 bases; J trimming: 3 bases; junction bases outside the gene matches: 3. Germline lookup yields CDR1 SGHNT and CDR2 YYREEE (reference sequence). CDR3 DNA sequence: TGTGCCAGCGCCCTAGCGGGGGAAGAGACCCAGTACTTC. Translated, it gives CASALAGEETQYF.

This rearrangement joins TRBV11-3 to TRBJ2-6; the D gene is possibly TRBD2 (6 bases). The CDR3 length is 17 residues. The germline V and J ends were trimmed by 5 bases and 3 bases, with 17 bases remaining between them. Germline assignment: CDR1 SGHNT and CDR2 YENEEA. DNA for the CDR3: TGTGCCAGCAGCGTCATCGGGACTCAAAGTGGGGCCAACGTCCTGACTTTC. This encodes CASSVIGTQSGANVLTF.

The chain joins TRBV4-2 to TRBJ2-7; 9 bases are shared with TRBD2. This CDR3 is 15 amino acids long. The V and J ends lost 4 bases and 1 base, in that order; junction bases with no gene match: 5. From germline, CDR1 is LGHNA and CDR2 YNFKEQ. In nucleotides, the CDR3 is TGTGCCAGCAGCCGGGACCTAGCGGGGTCCTACGAGCAGTACTTC. This codes for CASSRDLAGSYEQYF.